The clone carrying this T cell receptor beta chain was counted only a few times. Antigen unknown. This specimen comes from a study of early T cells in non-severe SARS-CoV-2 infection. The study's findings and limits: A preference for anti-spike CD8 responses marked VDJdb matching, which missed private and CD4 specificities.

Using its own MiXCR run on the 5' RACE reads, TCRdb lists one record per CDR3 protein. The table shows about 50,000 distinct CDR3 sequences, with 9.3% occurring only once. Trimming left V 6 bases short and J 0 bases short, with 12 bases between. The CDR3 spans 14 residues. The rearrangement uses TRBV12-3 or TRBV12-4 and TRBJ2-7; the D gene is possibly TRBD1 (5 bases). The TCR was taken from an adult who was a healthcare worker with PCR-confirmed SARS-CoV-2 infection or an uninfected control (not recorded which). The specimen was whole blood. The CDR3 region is CASRGAASSYEQYF. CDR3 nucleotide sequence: TGTGCCAGCAGAGGGGCGGCAAGCTCCTACGAGCAGTACTTC.